A selection of T cell receptor beta chains follows, all from one sample in a study of blood T cell repertoires in COVID-19. The table came from immunoSEQ multiplex PCR; TCRdb's copy has only in-frame clones and leaves some out. The sample holds 200,000 to 250,000 clones; about 85% are singletons and the top ten take about a tenth. Sequencing input: peripheral blood. The receptors originated from a woman between 45 and 65 years old with COVID-19, enrolled during active disease. Both conserved end residues are part of each CDR3. The D gene is left open where the match is weak. Clone size is not always given. Where it is, it says once, few, many or a class for expanded clones.

V	size	D	J	DNA	CDR3
TRBV6-1	NA	TRBD2	TRBJ2-1	TGTGCCAGCAGTGAAACAGCGGGGGTGGAGCAGTTCTTC	CASSETAGVEQFF
TRBV4-1	NA	NA	TRBJ2-1	TGCGCCAGCAGCCTCCAAGATAGCGATGAGCAGTTCTTC	CASSLQDSDEQFF
TRBV27	NA	NA	TRBJ1-5	TGTGCCAGCAGGGGGGGGAGCAATCAGCCCCAGCATTTT	CASRGGSNQPQHF
TRBV7-3	NA	TRBD1	TRBJ2-2	TGTGCCAGCAGCCCCCTCCCGGGACAGGGCACCGGGGAGCTGTTTTTT	CASSPLPGQGTGELFF
TRBV29-1	NA	NA	TRBJ2-1	TGCAGCGCGACCGACAGTCCAAATATGGATGAGCAGTTCTTC	CSATDSPNMDEQFF
TRBV11-2	NA	TRBD1	TRBJ1-2	TGTGCCAGCAGCTATGGACAGGGATATGGCTACACCTTC	CASSYGQGYGYTF
TRBV5-1	once	NA	TRBJ1-1	TGCGCCAGCAGGGCAGGGGAGGGCACTGAAGCTTTCTTT	CASRAGEGTEAFF
TRBV2	NA	TRBD1	TRBJ2-6	TGTGCCAGCGGGGAATACAGGGGGCAGGTAGGGGCCAACGTCCTGACTTTC	CASGEYRGQVGANVLTF
TRBV9	NA	TRBD1	TRBJ1-1	TGTGCCAGCAGCAGTTTCAGGGGGGAAGCTTTCTTT	CASSSFRGEAFF
TRBV7-9	NA	TRBD1	TRBJ1-1	TGTGCCAGCAGCCCGGACAGGGGAGAAGCTTTCTTT	CASSPDRGEAFF
TRBV7-2	NA	NA	TRBJ1-1	TGTGCCAGCAGCCACCCCGGGGCTGAAGCTTTCTTT	CASSHPGAEAFF
TRBV19	NA	NA	TRBJ1-1	TGTGCCAGTAGAGGTATGTACGGGGGCACTGAAGCTTTCTTT	CASRGMYGGTEAFF
TRBV2	NA	NA	TRBJ1-4	TGTGCCAGCAATCTAGGTCAGGGGCGTGAAAAACTGTTTTTT	CASNLGQGREKLFF
TRBV2	NA	NA	TRBJ2-7	TGTGCCAGCGGTTTAACGCCGACAACCTACGAGCAGTACTTC	CASGLTPTTYEQYF
TRBV12-3/TRBV12-4	NA	NA	TRBJ2-2	TGTGCCAGCGCCGGGACTTACACCGGGGAGCTGTTTTTT	CASAGTYTGELFF
TRBV5-4	NA	NA	TRBJ1-2	TGTGCCAGCAGCTTGCCTCTAGGGGCTAACTATGGCTACACCTTC	CASSLPLGANYGYTF
TRBV7-2	NA	TRBD2	TRBJ2-3	TGTGCCAGCAGCCCGCGGGTAGCGGGGAACACAGATACGCAGTATTTT	CASSPRVAGNTDTQYF
TRBV11-3	NA	TRBD1	TRBJ2-7	TGTGCCAGCAGTCTCCACCGGGACAGCTACGAGCAGTACTTC	CASSLHRDSYEQYF
TRBV10-1	NA	TRBD1	TRBJ2-3	TGCGCCAGCAGTGACCTGGAGGGGACAGGGGTGGATACGCAGTATTTT	CASSDLEGTGVDTQYF
TRBV7-8	NA	TRBD2	TRBJ2-1	TGTGCCAGCAGCCCTACTAGCGGGGGGAGAATCTCCTACAATGAGCAGTTCTTC	CASSPTSGGRISYNEQFF
TRBV6-5	NA	NA	TRBJ1-5	TGTGCCAGCAGTACCGACAGGAGTAATCAGCCCCAGCATTTT	CASSTDRSNQPQHF
TRBV6-1	NA	TRBD1	TRBJ1-6	TGTGCCAGCAGTGCTTCACTAGGACAGGGAAGTTGGATCGGATCACCCCTCCACTTT	CASSASLGQGSWIGSPLHF
TRBV24-1	NA	TRBD1	TRBJ2-7	TGTGCCACCAGTGACCGGGACAGGGGGTCCTACGAGCAGTACTTC	CATSDRDRGSYEQYF
TRBV5-1	few	TRBD2	TRBJ2-1	TGCGCCAGCAGCTTGAATGGTTTAGCGGGGACCCCTGGGGATGAGCAGTTCTTC	CASSLNGLAGTPGDEQFF
TRBV19	NA	NA	TRBJ1-2	TGTGCCAGTAGTTTGACAGTTAACTATGGCTACACCTTC	CASSLTVNYGYTF
TRBV6-6	NA	TRBD1	TRBJ1-5	TGTGCCAGCAGTTGGACAGGGAACAATCAGCCCCAGCATTTT	CASSWTGNNQPQHF
TRBV11-2	NA	TRBD2	TRBJ2-5	TGTGCCAGCAGCTTAGTGGCTAGCGGGGTGGGGCTCGGACGGGAGACCCAGTACTTC	CASSLVASGVGLGRETQYF
TRBV30	few	NA	TRBJ1-1	TGTGCCTGGAGTCTCTACACTGAAGCTTTCTTT	CAWSLYTEAFF
TRBV29-1	once	NA	TRBJ1-2	TGCAGCGTTGAAGACCCAAGGTCTCAGGGGCAAAACTATGGCTACACCTTC	CSVEDPRSQGQNYGYTF
TRBV5-1	NA	NA	TRBJ1-1	TGCGCCAGCAGCTTTTCAGTAAACACTGAAGCTTTCTTT	CASSFSVNTEAFF
TRBV2	NA	TRBD1	TRBJ2-2	TGTGCCAGCAGTGAAGCGGCGGACAGGGACACCGGGGAGCTGTTTTTT	CASSEAADRDTGELFF
TRBV19	once	TRBD1	TRBJ2-3	TGTGCCAGTAGTAAACAGGGGTACACAGATACGCAGTATTTT	CASSKQGYTDTQYF